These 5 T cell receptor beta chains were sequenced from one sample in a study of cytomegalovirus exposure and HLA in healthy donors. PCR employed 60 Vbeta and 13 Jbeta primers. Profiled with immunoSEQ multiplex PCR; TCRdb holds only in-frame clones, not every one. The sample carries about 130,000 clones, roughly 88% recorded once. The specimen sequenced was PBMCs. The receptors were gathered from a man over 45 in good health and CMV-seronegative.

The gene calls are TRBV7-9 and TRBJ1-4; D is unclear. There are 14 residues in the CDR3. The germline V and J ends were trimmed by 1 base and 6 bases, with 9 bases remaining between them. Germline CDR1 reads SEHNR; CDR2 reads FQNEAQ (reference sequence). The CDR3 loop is CASSLGGGDEKLFF. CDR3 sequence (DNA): TGTGCCAGCAGCTTAGGGGGAGGAGATGAAAAACTGTTTTTT.

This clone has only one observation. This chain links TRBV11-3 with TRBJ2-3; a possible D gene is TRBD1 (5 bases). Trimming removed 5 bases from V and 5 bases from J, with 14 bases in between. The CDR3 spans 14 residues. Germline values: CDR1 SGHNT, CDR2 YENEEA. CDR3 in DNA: TGTGCCAGCAGCACCGGACACTCCGTAGATACGCAGTATTTT. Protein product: CASSTGHSVDTQYF.

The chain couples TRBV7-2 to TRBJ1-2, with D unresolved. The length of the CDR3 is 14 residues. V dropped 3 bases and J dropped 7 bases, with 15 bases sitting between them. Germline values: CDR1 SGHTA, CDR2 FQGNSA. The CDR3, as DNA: TGTGCCAGCAGCTTCGCACAGAGCTCTCGTGGCTACACCTTC. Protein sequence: CASSFAQSSRGYTF.

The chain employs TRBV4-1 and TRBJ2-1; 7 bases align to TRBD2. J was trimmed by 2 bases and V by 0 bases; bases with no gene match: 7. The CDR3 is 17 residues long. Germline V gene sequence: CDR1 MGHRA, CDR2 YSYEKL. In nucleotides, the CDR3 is TGCGCCAGCAGCCAAGAAAGCGGGGCGATACCCTACAATGAGCAGTTCTTC. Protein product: CASSQESGAIPYNEQFF.

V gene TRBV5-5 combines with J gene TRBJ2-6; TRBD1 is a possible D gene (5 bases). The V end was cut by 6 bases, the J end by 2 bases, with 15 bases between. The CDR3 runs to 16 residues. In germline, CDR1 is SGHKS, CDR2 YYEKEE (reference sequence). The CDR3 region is CASNLVGLAGANVLTF. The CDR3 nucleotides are TGTGCCAGCAACCTTGTGGGGCTGGCTGGGGCCAACGTCCTGACTTTC.